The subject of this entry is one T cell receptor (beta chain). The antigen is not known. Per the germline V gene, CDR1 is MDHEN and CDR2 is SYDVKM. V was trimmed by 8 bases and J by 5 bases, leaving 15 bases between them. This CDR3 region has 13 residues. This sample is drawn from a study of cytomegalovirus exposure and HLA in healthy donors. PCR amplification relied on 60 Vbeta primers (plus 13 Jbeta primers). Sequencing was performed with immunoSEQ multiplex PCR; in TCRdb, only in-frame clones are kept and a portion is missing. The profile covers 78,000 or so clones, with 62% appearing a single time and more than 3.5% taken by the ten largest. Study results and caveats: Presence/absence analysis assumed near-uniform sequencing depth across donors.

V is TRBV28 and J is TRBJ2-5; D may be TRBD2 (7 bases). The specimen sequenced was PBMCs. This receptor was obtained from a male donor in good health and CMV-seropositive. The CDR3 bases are TGTGCCAGCCGGGGGGCCGGGATGGAGACCCAGTACTTC. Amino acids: CASRGAGMETQYF.